This TCR beta chain is drawn from a study of cytomegalovirus exposure and HLA in healthy donors. CDR1 is MNHEY, CDR2 SVGAGI, per germline. V lost 8 bases, J lost 4 bases, and 12 bases lay in between. This CDR3 contains 13 residues. PCR primers comprised 60 Vbeta and 13 Jbeta primers. TCRdb keeps only in-frame clones here, not all; method: immunoSEQ multiplex PCR. The table shows around 200,000 clones, with roughly 89% occurring only once. The V gene is TRBV6-5, the J gene TRBJ1-5, with D unclear. This receptor was obtained from a woman aged 18-35 years in good health and CMV-seronegative. Sequencing was performed on PBMCs. The CDR3 sequence is CASSPSPNQPQHF. CDR3 sequence (DNA): TGTGCCAGCTCCCCTTCTCCGAATCAGCCCCAGCATTTT.